The 3 T cell receptor beta chains below were found in one sample sequenced in a study of blood T cell repertoires in COVID-19. Libraries were prepared by immunoSEQ multiplex PCR; TCRdb keeps only in-frame clonotypes and omits some of them. The sample consists of about 160,000 clones, about 87% of them appearing once. The sample was peripheral blood. The source is an older woman who had recovered from COVID-19.

This chain connects TRBV28 to TRBJ2-3; tentatively, D is TRBD1 (7 bases). The ends were cut back, 10 bases at V and 2 bases at J, with 19 bases in the middle. Per the germline V gene, CDR1 is MDHEN and CDR2 is SYDVKM. This CDR3 has 15 residues. Here the CDR3 reads CATDKAGGNTDTQYF. In DNA, the CDR3 is TGTGCCACTGATAAGGCAGGGGGGAACACAGATACGCAGTATTTT.

This sequence joins TRBV19 and TRBJ1-5, with D tentatively TRBD1 (6 bases). The germline V and J ends were trimmed by 9 bases and 3 bases, with 12 bases remaining between them. The CDR3 totals 13 residues. The V gene's germline CDR1 is LNHDA and CDR2 SQIVND (reference sequence). CDR3 loop: CASGQPYNQPQHF. CDR3 DNA sequence: TGTGCCAGCGGACAGCCCTACAATCAGCCCCAGCATTTT.

This clone was observed a handful of times. This sequence joins TRBV9 and TRBJ2-1, with D possibly matching TRBD1 (6 bases). This CDR3 comprises 13 residues. V was pared by 4 bases and J by 10 bases, with 15 bases between. CDR1 is SGDLS and CDR2 is YYNGEE in the germline V gene. The CDR3 reads CASSTTTGFEQFF. CDR3 nucleotides: TGTGCCAGCAGCACGACCACAGGGTTCGAGCAGTTCTTC.